What follows are 31 T cell receptor beta chains derived from one specimen sequenced in a study of blood T cell repertoires in COVID-19. The repertoire was sequenced with immunoSEQ multiplex PCR; TCRdb's copy has only in-frame clones and lacks some. Of roughly 330,000 clones listed, 86% were seen once; the top ten hold around 1.7%. The sequencing sample was made of peripheral blood. All receptors come from a woman between 50 and 59 years old with acute or convalescent COVID-19.

A single count supports this clone. This chain connects TRBV2 to TRBJ1-1; 7 nucleotides match TRBD1. V gave up 9 bases and J gave up 7 bases; unmatched junction bases: 8. There are 12 residues in the CDR3. Germline V gene sequence: CDR1 SNHLY, CDR2 FYNNEI. This CDR3 reads CARFGTADEAFF. CDR3 sequence (DNA): TGTGCCAGATTCGGGACAGCAGATGAAGCTTTCTTT.

This clone appeared a single time. The chain has TRBV29-1 and TRBJ2-1, with TRBD1 matching over 12 bases. The CDR3 is made up of 14 amino acids. Germline lookup yields CDR1 SQVTM and CDR2 ANQGSEA. V shed 8 bases and J 7 bases; nucleotides not matched to a gene: 9. The CDR3 spells CSLVGQGAWNEQFF. For the CDR3, the DNA is TGCAGCCTTGTGGGACAGGGGGCATGGAATGAGCAGTTCTTC.

This rearrangement joins TRBV7-8 to TRBJ2-7; possibly TRBD2 for D (5 bases). This CDR3 contains 13 residues. V was pared by 1 base and J by 12 bases, with 16 bases between. CDR1 SGHVS and CDR2 FQNEAQ come from the germline V gene. This CDR3 reads CASSLVGSGRGYF. The CDR3 DNA reads TGTGCCAGCAGCTTAGTAGGGAGCGGTCGAGGGTACTTC.

V usage is TRBV5-4 and J usage is TRBJ2-7; 7 bases match TRBD2. The CDR3 length is 16 residues. J lost 1 base, V lost 0 bases, and 7 bases had no gene match. In germline, CDR1 is SGHNT, CDR2 YYREEE (reference sequence). CDR3 loop: CASSLAYREGSYEQYF. CDR3 DNA: TGTGCCAGCAGCTTGGCCTATAGGGAGGGATCCTACGAGCAGTACTTC.

The CDR3: CASSEFDRAEAFF. Written as DNA, the CDR3 is TGTGCCAGCAGTGAATTTGACAGAGCTGAAGCTTTCTTT. The V gene is TRBV25-1, the J gene TRBJ1-1; D is perhaps TRBD1 (5 bases). The CDR3 extends over 13 amino acids. CDR1 is MGHDK, CDR2 SYGVNS, per germline. Trimming cost V 1 base and J 6 bases, with 9 bases left between them.

The J gene is TRBJ2-7, the V gene TRBV7-8, with D perhaps matching TRBD2 (7 bases). CDR3 size: 15 residues. Trimming took 1 base from V and 5 from J, leaving 15 bases between them. Germline V gene sequence: CDR1 SGHVS, CDR2 FQNEAQ. CDR3 sequence reads: CASSLGGRGGNEQYF. DNA for the CDR3: TGTGCCAGCAGCTTAGGGGGCAGGGGAGGGAACGAGCAGTACTTC.

The chain carries TRBV4-3 and TRBJ2-7; 10 bases align to TRBD2. The CDR3 has 15 residues. Germline V gene sequence: CDR1 LGHNA, CDR2 YSLEER. V lost 0 bases and J lost 7; bases outside the gene matches: 6. The CDR3 here is CASSQESSGSTEQYF. The CDR3 DNA is TGCGCCAGCAGCCAAGAGTCTAGCGGGAGTACGGAGCAGTACTTC.

The chain links TRBV5-1 to TRBJ2-5; D may be TRBD2 (5 bases). This CDR3 is built from 15 residues. From germline, CDR1 is SGHRS and CDR2 YFSETQ. Trimming removed 4 bases at V and 0 bases at J, with 13 bases between. CDR3 sequence: CASSSGRMYQETQYF. CDR3 nucleotide sequence: TGCGCCAGCAGCAGCGGACGGATGTACCAAGAGACCCAGTACTTC.

The chain joins TRBV7-6 to TRBJ2-1, with TRBD2 matching over 7 bases. The CDR3 has 15 residues. CDR1 and CDR2 (germline): SGHVS, FNYEAQ. The J segment lost 6 bases and the V segment lost 4 bases, leaving 9 bases of the junction unmatched. CDR3 in DNA: TGTGCCAGCAGCTCCCTAGCGGAACCCTCCAATGAGCAGTTCTTC. This codes for CASSSLAEPSNEQFF.

The V and J genes are TRBV7-2 and TRBJ2-3; tentative D call: TRBD1 (5 bases). CDR1 and CDR2 (germline): SGHTA, FQGNSA. The CDR3 runs 14 residues. Trimming removed 5 bases from V and 2 bases from J, with 11 bases in between. The CDR3 region has the DNA TGTGCCAGCAGCCCTGACAGAGACACAGATACGCAGTATTTT. This sequence encodes CASSPDRDTDTQYF.

V gene TRBV14 combines with J gene TRBJ2-5, with 11 nucleotides matching TRBD2. CDR3 length equals 15 residues. The ends lost 4 bases at V and 0 bases at J; junction bases unmatched: 1. Per germline, CDR1 SGHDN and CDR2 FVKESK. Written as DNA, the CDR3 is TGTGCCAGCAGCCGGACTAGCGGGTACCAAGAGACCCAGTACTTC. As protein: CASSRTSGYQETQYF.

The chain recombines TRBV6-5 with TRBJ2-7; 7 bases are a match to TRBD2. This CDR3 has 13 residues. Trimming took 7 bases from V and 3 from J; bases not matched to a gene: 6. The germline V gene has CDR1 MNHEY and CDR2 SVGAGI. The CDR3 loop reads CASTAGLLYEQYF. Written as DNA, the CDR3 is TGTGCCAGCACAGCGGGACTTCTCTACGAGCAGTACTTC.

This chain links TRBV28 with TRBJ1-3; D might be TRBD1 (6 bases). V gave up 1 base and J gave up 4 bases, with 14 bases separating them. CDR1 is MDHEN and CDR2 is SYDVKM in the germline V gene. This CDR3 region has 16 residues. CDR3 in amino acids: CASSLLAETGGNTIYF. CDR3 nucleotides: TGTGCCAGCAGTTTATTGGCGGAGACAGGAGGAAACACCATATATTTT.

V and J are TRBV29-1 and TRBJ2-3; perhaps TRBD1 as D (6 bases). The V end was cut by 0 bases, the J end by 4 bases, with 8 bases between. Germline CDR1 reads SQVTM; CDR2 reads ANQGSEA. CDR3 size: 13 residues. Here the CDR3 DNA reads TGCAGCGTTGAAGACAGGGGCGCAGATACGCAGTATTTT. Its protein is CSVEDRGADTQYF.

As for this clone: Additional DNA sequences in this sample encode the identical CDR3. V is TRBV9 and J is TRBJ2-1, with TRBD2 matching 9 bases. V lost 2 bases and J lost 0; bases outside the gene matches: 0. The CDR3 is 15 residues long. CDR1 is SGDLS, CDR2 YYNGEE, per germline. The DNA of the CDR3 is TGTGCCAGCAGCGTTAGCGGGAGCTCCTACAATGAGCAGTTCTTC. Amino acid sequence: CASSVSGSSYNEQFF.

This clone has just one count. The V call is TRBV7-3, the J call TRBJ2-3, with D possibly TRBD1 on 6 matching bases. The CDR3 sequence is 15 residues long. Germline CDR1 is SGHTA and CDR2 is FQGTGA. Trimming stripped 5 bases from V and 0 bases from J, with 12 bases between. This chain's CDR3 is CASSAGQPSTDTQYF. The CDR3 DNA sequence: TGTGCCAGCAGCGCTGGACAGCCAAGCACAGATACGCAGTATTTT.

The rearrangement joins TRBV18 to TRBJ1-1, with TRBD1 matching over 9 bases. Germline trimming cut 4 bases from V and 4 bases from J; bases unmatched to any gene: 4. Germline lookup yields CDR1 KGHSH and CDR2 LQKENI. The CDR3 sequence is 14 residues long. CDR3 nucleotide sequence: TGTGCCAGCTCACGGGACAGGGAAAGCACTGAAGCTTTCTTT. Protein product: CASSRDRESTEAFF.

The chain has TRBV24-1 and TRBJ2-7; 7 nucleotides align to TRBD2. V lost 10 bases to trimming and J lost 2 bases; unmatched junction nucleotides: 7. The CDR3 has 13 residues. CDR1 is KGHDR, CDR2 SFDVKD, per germline. For the CDR3, the DNA is TGTGCCACGGGGGGAGCGGGGCCCTACGAGCAGTACTTC. It specifies CATGGAGPYEQYF.

The chain uses TRBV9 and TRBJ2-3; 8 nucleotides line up with TRBD2. Germline V gives CDR1 SGDLS, CDR2 YYNGEE. The CDR3 has 20 amino acids. V was clipped by 4 bases and J by 0 bases; unmatched bases: 19. In DNA, the CDR3 is TGTGCCAGCAGCCCAGGCGGTAGCGGGGCAGATCATTCTAGCACAGATACGCAGTATTTT. It yields the protein CASSPGGSGADHSSTDTQYF. Using reference TRBV9 and TRBJ2-3 for the parts outside the CDR3, the full variable domain is DSGVTQTPKHLITATGQRVTLRCSPRSGDLSVYWYQQSLDQGLQFLIQYYNGEERAKGNILERFSAQQFPDLHSELNLSSLELGDSALYFCASSPGGSGADHSSTDTQYFGPGTRLTVL.

This sequence joins TRBV27 and TRBJ2-1; D remains ambiguous. The CDR3 length is 16 residues. Germline assignment: CDR1 MNHEY and CDR2 SMNVEV (reference sequence). V was cut by 8 bases and J by 2 bases, with 19 bases left in between. Written as DNA, the CDR3 is TGTGCCAGCTCACTCGGCAAGCGACTCACCTACAATGAGCAGTTCTTC. Translating gives CASSLGKRLTYNEQFF.

The chain joins TRBV28 to TRBJ2-7, with TRBD2 as a possible D gene (8 bases). V lost 10 bases to trimming and J lost 1 base, with 17 bases between them. Germline CDR1 MDHEN, CDR2 SYDVKM. CDR3 length: 14 residues. Here the CDR3 DNA reads TGTGCCACCAGAGGGGGCGGGAGGTCCTACGAGCAGTACTTC. Translation gives CATRGGGRSYEQYF.

This chain uses TRBV9 with TRBJ1-3, with TRBD1 identical over 8 bases. Germline CDR1 SGDLS, CDR2 YYNGEE. After removal of 0 bases from V and 0 bases from J, the junction contained 8 bases not matched to a gene. CDR3 length: 18 amino acids. CDR3 in DNA: TGTGCCAGCAGCGTAGAATCGGGACAGGCGAGCTCTGGAAACACCATATATTTT. Encoded protein: CASSVESGQASSGNTIYF.

The chain employs TRBV27 and TRBJ1-5, with a weak D call TRBD1 (5 bases). The CDR3 contains 15 residues. V was cut by 3 bases and J by 2 bases, with 11 bases left in between. CDR1 is MNHEY, CDR2 SMNVEV, per germline (reference sequence). DNA of the CDR3: TGTGCCAGCAGTTTCTCCAGGGTGGGCAATCAGCCCCAGCATTTT. This gives the protein CASSFSRVGNQPQHF.

This clone was seen only once. V usage is TRBV13 and J usage is TRBJ2-1; no firm D call. Germline values: CDR1 PRHDT, CDR2 FYEKMQ (reference sequence). The CDR3 length is 13 residues. Trimming pared 5 bases from V and 5 bases from J, leaving 10 bases between. The CDR3 loop reads CASSPFEDNEQFF. Written as DNA, the CDR3 is TGTGCCAGCAGCCCGTTTGAGGACAATGAGCAGTTCTTC.

V gene TRBV28 combines with J gene TRBJ1-1; TRBD1 agrees at 8 bases. There are 16 residues in the CDR3. Germline CDR1 MDHEN, CDR2 SYDVKM. Trimming cost V 7 bases and J 0 bases; bases outside gene matches: 10. For the CDR3, the DNA is TGTGCCAGCATTTTCCGATGGACAGGGTTGAACACTGAAGCTTTCTTT. It codes for CASIFRWTGLNTEAFF.

The CDR3 sequence is CASSLSFMDTQYF. CDR3 in DNA: TGTGCCAGCAGTTTATCGTTCATGGATACGCAGTATTTT. The chain joins TRBV27 to TRBJ2-3, with no clear D. The germline V gene has CDR1 MNHEY and CDR2 SMNVEV (reference sequence). CDR3 length: 13 amino acids. The V and J ends lost 0 bases and 6 bases respectively, with 7 bases between them.

The rearrangement uses TRBV9 and TRBJ1-2; D possibly corresponds to TRBD1 (5 bases). The CDR3 loop spans 15 amino acids. Germline-derived CDR1 and CDR2 are SGDLS and YYNGEE. The V end lost 2 bases, the J end lost 2 bases, and 13 bases lay between the germline ends. CDR3 sequence (DNA): TGTGCCAGCAGCGTTGGGTCCAGGGAAAACTATGGCTACACCTTC. Translated, it gives CASSVGSRENYGYTF.

V usage is TRBV4-2 and J usage is TRBJ1-1, with 9 bases aligning to TRBD1. CDR1 is LGHNA, CDR2 YNFKEQ, per germline. There are 14 residues in the CDR3. The ends lost 1 base at V and 6 bases at J; junction bases unmatched: 3. Here the CDR3 DNA reads TGTGCCAGCAGCCAAGTTACAGGGGGCCCTGAAGCTTTCTTT. Its translation: CASSQVTGGPEAFF.

This clone has just a few counts. The chain combines TRBV7-2 with TRBJ1-2; possibly TRBD1 for D (5 bases). With 3 bases removed from V and 4 bases from J, the gap between germline ends came to 6 bases. Germline V gene lookup returns CDR1 SGHTA and CDR2 FQGNSA. The CDR3 spans 12 residues. The CDR3 coding sequence is TGTGCCAGCAGCTTGCAGGGCTATGGCTACACCTTC. This codes for CASSLQGYGYTF.

This clone was seen only a few times. The V and J genes are TRBV7-8 and TRBJ2-7; 7 bases map to TRBD1. CDR3 length equals 14 residues. V gave up 5 bases and J gave up 2 bases; unmatched junction bases: 6. Germline-derived CDR1 and CDR2 are SGHVS and FQNEAQ. CDR3 DNA: TGTGCCAGCAGCCCAGGGACAGTAACCTACGAGCAGTACTTC. Translating gives CASSPGTVTYEQYF. The full variable domain, completed using reference TRBV7-8 and TRBJ2-7, is GAGVSQSPRYKVAKRGQDVALRCDPISGHVSLFWYQQALGQGPEFLTYFQNEAQLDKSGLPSDRFFAERPEGSVSTLKIQRTQQEDSAVYLCASSPGTVTYEQYFGPGTRLTVT.

This clone was detected only a few times. V and J are TRBV5-5 and TRBJ1-4; 8 nucleotides agree with TRBD1. V gave up 1 base and J gave up 6 bases; unmatched junction bases: 8. Germline V lookup: CDR1 SGHKS, CDR2 YYEKEE (reference sequence). The CDR3 loop spans 16 amino acids. CDR3 sequence (DNA): TGTGCCAGCAGCTTGTTTAGTTTGGACAGGGATGAAAAACTGTTTTTT. Its protein product is CASSLFSLDRDEKLFF. Combining the CDR3 with reference TRBV5-5 and TRBJ1-4 gives the whole variable domain DAGVTQSPTHLIKTRGQQVTLRCSPISGHKSVSWYQQVLGQGPQFIFQYYEKEERGRGNFPDRFSARQFPNYSSELNVNALLLGDSALYLCASSLFSLDRDEKLFFGSGTQLSVL.